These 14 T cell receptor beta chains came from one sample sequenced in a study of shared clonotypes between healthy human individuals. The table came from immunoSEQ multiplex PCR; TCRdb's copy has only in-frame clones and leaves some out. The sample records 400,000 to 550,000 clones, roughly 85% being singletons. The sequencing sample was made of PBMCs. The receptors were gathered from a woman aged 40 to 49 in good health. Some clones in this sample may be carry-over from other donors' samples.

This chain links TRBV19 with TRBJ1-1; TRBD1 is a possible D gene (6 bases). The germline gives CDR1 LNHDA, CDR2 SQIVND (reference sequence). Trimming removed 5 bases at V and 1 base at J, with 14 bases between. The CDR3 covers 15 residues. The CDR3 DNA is TGTGCCAGTAGTTTGCAGGGGACATCGAACACTGAAGCTTTCTTT. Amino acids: CASSLQGTSNTEAFF.

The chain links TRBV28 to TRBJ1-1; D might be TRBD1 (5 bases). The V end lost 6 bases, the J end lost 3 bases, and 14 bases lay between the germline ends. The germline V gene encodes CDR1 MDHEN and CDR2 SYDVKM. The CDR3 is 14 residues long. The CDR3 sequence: CASSWPGEYTEAFF. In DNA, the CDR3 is TGTGCCAGCAGCTGGCCGGGGGAGTACACTGAAGCTTTCTTT. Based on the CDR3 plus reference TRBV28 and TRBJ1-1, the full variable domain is DVKVTQSSRYLVKRTGEKVFLECVQDMDHENMFWYRQDPGLGLRLIYFSYDVKMKEKGDIPEGYSVSREKKERFSLILESASTNQTSMYLCASSWPGEYTEAFFGQGTRLTVV.

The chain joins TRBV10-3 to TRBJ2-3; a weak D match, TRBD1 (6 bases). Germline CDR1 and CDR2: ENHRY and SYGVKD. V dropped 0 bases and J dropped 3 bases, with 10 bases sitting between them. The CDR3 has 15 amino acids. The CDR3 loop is CAISESHRDTDTQYF. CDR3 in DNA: TGTGCCATCAGTGAGTCGCACAGGGATACAGATACGCAGTATTTT.

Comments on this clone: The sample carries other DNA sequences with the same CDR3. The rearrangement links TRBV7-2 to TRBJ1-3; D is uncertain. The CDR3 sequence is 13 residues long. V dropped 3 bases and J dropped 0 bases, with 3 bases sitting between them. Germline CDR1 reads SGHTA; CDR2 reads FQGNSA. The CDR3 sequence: CASSLSSGNTIYF. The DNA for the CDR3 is TGTGCCAGCAGCTTGAGCTCTGGAAACACCATATATTTT.

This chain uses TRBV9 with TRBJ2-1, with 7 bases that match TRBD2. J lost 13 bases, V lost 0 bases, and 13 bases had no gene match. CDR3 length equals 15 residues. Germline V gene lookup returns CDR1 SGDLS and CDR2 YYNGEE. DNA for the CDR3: TGTGCCAGCAGCGTAGACGCGGGGGTCGCCCGACGACAGTTCTTC. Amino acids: CASSVDAGVARRQFF.

CDR3 protein: CASSSPTGGLTNTEAFF. The DNA for the CDR3 is TGCGCCAGCAGCTCGCCGACAGGGGGCCTAACGAACACTGAAGCTTTCTTT. The chain recombines TRBV5-1 with TRBJ1-1; TRBD1 matches 10 bases. Per the germline V gene, CDR1 is SGHRS and CDR2 is YFSETQ. This CDR3 region has 17 residues. V was pared by 3 bases and J by 1 base, with 9 bases of the junction left unmatched.

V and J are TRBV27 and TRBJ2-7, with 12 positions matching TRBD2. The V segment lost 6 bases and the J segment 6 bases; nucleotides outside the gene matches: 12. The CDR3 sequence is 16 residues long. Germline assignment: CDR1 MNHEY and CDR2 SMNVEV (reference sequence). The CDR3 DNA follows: TGTGCCAGCAGCCCCCTAGCGGGAGGGCTTAGGATCGAGCAGTACTTC. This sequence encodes CASSPLAGGLRIEQYF.

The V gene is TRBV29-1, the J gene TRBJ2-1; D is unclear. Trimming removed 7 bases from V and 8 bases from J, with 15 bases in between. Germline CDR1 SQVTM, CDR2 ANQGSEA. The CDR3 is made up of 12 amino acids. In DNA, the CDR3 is TGCAGCGGTTCTATCAGGAGTTATGAGCAGTTCTTC. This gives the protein CSGSIRSYEQFF.

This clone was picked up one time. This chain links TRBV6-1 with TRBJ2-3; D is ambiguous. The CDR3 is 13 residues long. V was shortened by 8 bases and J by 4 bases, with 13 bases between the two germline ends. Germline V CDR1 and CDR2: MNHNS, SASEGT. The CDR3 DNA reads TGTGCCAGCTCGGTGGTCGTCCCAGATACGCAGTATTTT. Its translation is CASSVVVPDTQYF.

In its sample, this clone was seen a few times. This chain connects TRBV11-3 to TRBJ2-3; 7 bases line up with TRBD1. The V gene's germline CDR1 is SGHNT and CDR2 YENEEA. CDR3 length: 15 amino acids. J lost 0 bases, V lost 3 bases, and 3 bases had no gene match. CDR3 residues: CASSLGQLSTDTQYF. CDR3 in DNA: TGTGCCAGCAGCTTGGGACAGCTAAGCACAGATACGCAGTATTTT.

The CDR3 bases are TGTGCCAGCAGCCATAGCGGGGGGTTAGCCAAAAACATTCAGTACTTC. Translation: CASSHSGGLAKNIQYF. This chain connects TRBV11-1 to TRBJ2-4, with 10 nucleotides matching TRBD2. The germline gives CDR1 SGHAT, CDR2 FQDESV (reference sequence). The CDR3 totals 16 residues. The J segment lost 0 bases and the V segment lost 5 bases, leaving 4 bases of the junction unmatched.

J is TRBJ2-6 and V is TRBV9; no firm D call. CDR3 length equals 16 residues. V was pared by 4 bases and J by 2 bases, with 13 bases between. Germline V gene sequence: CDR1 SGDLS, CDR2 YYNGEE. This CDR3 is CASSPPGSAGANVLTF. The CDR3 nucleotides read TGTGCCAGCAGCCCCCCCGGAAGCGCTGGGGCCAACGTCCTGACTTTC.

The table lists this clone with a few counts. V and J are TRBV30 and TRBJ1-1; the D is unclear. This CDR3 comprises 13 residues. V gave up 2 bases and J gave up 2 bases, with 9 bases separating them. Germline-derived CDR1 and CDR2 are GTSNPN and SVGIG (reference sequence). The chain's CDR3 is CAWSNSLNTEAFF. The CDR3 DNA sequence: TGTGCCTGGAGTAACAGCCTAAACACTGAAGCTTTCTTT.

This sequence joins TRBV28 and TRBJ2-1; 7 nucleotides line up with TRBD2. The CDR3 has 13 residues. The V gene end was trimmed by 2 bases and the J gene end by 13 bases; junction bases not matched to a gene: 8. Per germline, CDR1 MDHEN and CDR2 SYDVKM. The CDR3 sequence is CASSLGGRGPQFF. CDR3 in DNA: TGTGCCAGCAGTTTAGGTGGGAGGGGCCCCCAGTTCTTC.